One sample yielded the 20 T cell receptor beta chains listed below, sequenced in a study of breast tumors, draining lymph nodes, adjacent tissues. Samples came from axillary lymph nodes draining the breast cancer. TCRdb passed the multiplex PCR reads through MiXCR, listing each CDR3 protein once. The sample has 190,000 or so distinct CDR3 sequences; roughly 29% are singletons. Sequenced material: axillary lymph node tissue. The receptors derive from a female donor with breast cancer. Some clones in this sample may be carry-over from other donors' samples.

This chain joins TRBV19 and TRBJ1-6, with D possibly matching TRBD1 (5 bases). Germline V gene data show CDR1 as LNHDA and CDR2 as SQIVND (reference sequence). The CDR3 consists of 15 residues. Trimming left V 5 bases short and J 1 base short, with 9 bases between. The CDR3 region is CASSSEGSYNSPLHF. Written as DNA, the CDR3 is TGTGCCAGTAGTTCGGAGGGGTCCTATAATTCACCCCTCCACTTT.

Of note for this clonotype: The CDR3 end shows no conserved phenylalanine or tryptophan, and so a read error is likely. Because the CDR3's place on the DNA is in doubt, the DNA is left out and the CDR3 is given as listed by TCRdb. This chain joins TRBV6-2 or TRBV6-3 and TRBJ2-5; the table's D call of TRBD1 was not tested on the DNA. Germline V gene sequence: CDR1 MNHEY, CDR2 SVGEGT. The CDR3 extends over 14 residues, inclusive of both ends. This CDR3 reads CASNWWTGERGRCC.

This clonotype appeared many times. The chain combines TRBV20-1 with TRBJ2-7; D is unresolved. Trimming took off 6 bases at V and 3 bases at J, with 9 bases between the two ends. CDR1 and CDR2 (germline): DFQATT, SNEGSKA (reference sequence). The CDR3 consists of 11 residues. CDR3 protein: CSAHHLYEQYF. CDR3 coding DNA: TGCAGTGCACACCACCTCTACGAGCAGTACTTC.

The chain combines TRBV7-9 with TRBJ2-4, with TRBD1 matching 8 bases. Germline CDR1 and CDR2: SEHNR and FQNEAQ (reference sequence). Trimming took 5 bases from V and 6 from J; bases not matched to a gene: 12. CDR3 length equals 16 residues. CDR3 residues: CASSLSGGPSGNIQYF. The CDR3 DNA follows: TGTGCCAGCAGCCTCTCAGGGGGCCCCTCGGGAAACATTCAGTACTTC.

The sample holds many counts of this clonotype. The V and J genes are TRBV15 and TRBJ2-2, with unresolved D. The germline V gene has CDR1 LNHNV and CDR2 YYDKDF (reference sequence). V dropped 0 bases and J dropped 1 base, with 9 bases sitting between them. The CDR3 is 16 residues long. The CDR3 nucleotides are TGTGCCACCAGCAGAGATCTTCCGCTGAACACCGGGGAGCTGTTTTTT. Translating gives CATSRDLPLNTGELFF.

This clonotype has a count of ten or more. This chain connects TRBV9 to TRBJ2-3, with 7 nucleotides matching TRBD1. Per germline, CDR1 SGDLS and CDR2 YYNGEE. The CDR3 extends over 13 amino acids. With 7 bases clipped from V and 2 bases from J, the junction kept 4 bases outside the gene matches. The CDR3: CASGDSYTDTQYF. CDR3 coding DNA: TGTGCCAGCGGGGACAGTTACACAGATACGCAGTATTTT. The whole variable domain, filled in from reference TRBV9 and TRBJ2-3, reads DSGVTQTPKHLITATGQRVTLRCSPRSGDLSVYWYQQSLDQGLQFLIQYYNGEERAKGNILERFSAQQFPDLHSELNLSSLELGDSALYFCASGDSYTDTQYFGPGTRLTVL.

This clonotype has a count of ten or more. The genes are TRBV5-1 and TRBJ2-7; 14 nucleotides line up with TRBD2. With V trimmed by 4 bases and J by 6 bases, 12 bases remained unmatched. The CDR3 length is 17 residues. CDR1 is SGHRS and CDR2 is YFSETQ in the germline V gene. The CDR3 region has the DNA TGCGCCAGCAGCCTTACGACTAGCGGGAGGGCCGGGTCCGAGCAGTACTTC. As protein: CASSLTTSGRAGSEQYF.

This clonotype was found a few times. A read error may be the cause here, since a much bigger clone is one base away. The genes are TRBV9 and TRBJ1-6; D is uncertain. Deletions cut 1 base from V and 8 bases from J, with 7 bases between. This CDR3 has 13 residues. CDR1 is SGDLS and CDR2 is YYNGEE in the germline V gene. CDR3 DNA: TGTGCCAGCAGCGTAACTCGTGATTCACCCCTCCACTTT. Protein sequence: CASSVTRDSPLHF.

In its sample, this clonotype was seen once. The CDR3 spells CASSRAPPGNEQFF. CDR3 bases: TGTGCCAGCAGTCGGGCTCCTCCAGGGAATGAGCAGTTCTTC. This chain joins TRBV2 and TRBJ2-1; the D gene is possibly TRBD1 (5 bases). The CDR3 is 14 amino acids. Deletions cut 5 bases from V and 7 bases from J, with 15 bases between. Per germline, CDR1 SNHLY and CDR2 FYNNEI.

There are many counts of this clonotype. This chain joins TRBV7-9 and TRBJ2-5; TRBD2 might be the D (6 bases). CDR1 is SEHNR and CDR2 is FQNEAQ in the germline V gene (reference sequence). The CDR3 extends over 13 amino acids. Trimming stripped 5 bases from V and 7 bases from J, with 14 bases between. CDR3 protein: CASSPGLPGTQYF. The DNA for the CDR3 is TGTGCCAGCAGCCCGGGACTCCCAGGGACCCAGTACTTC.

This clonotype showed up many times. The V and J genes are TRBV20-1 and TRBJ2-2, with a weak D call TRBD2 (5 bases). The CDR3 loop spans 13 amino acids. Trimming removed 3 bases at V and 8 bases at J, with 13 bases between. CDR1 and CDR2 from the germline V gene are DFQATT and SNEGSKA (reference sequence). CDR3 bases: TGCAGTGCTAGGGATACCGGGGTGGGGGAGCTGTTTTTT. Residues: CSARDTGVGELFF.

The J gene is TRBJ2-3, the V gene TRBV7-6, with D possibly being TRBD2 (8 bases). The germline V and J ends were trimmed by 3 bases and 2 bases, with 21 bases remaining between them. Per germline, CDR1 SGHVS and CDR2 FNYEAQ. This CDR3 has 18 amino acids. The CDR3 region is CASSLNRGVGGDTDTQYF. CDR3 bases: TGTGCCAGCAGCTTGAACAGGGGAGTCGGGGGGGACACAGATACGCAGTATTTT.

This clonotype was detected only once. A junction boundary mismatches the germline segment, possibly from a read error. The rearrangement joins TRBV4-3 to TRBJ2-3, with D perhaps being TRBD1 or TRBD2 (5 bases each). CDR1 LGHNA and CDR2 YSLEER come from the germline V gene. This CDR3 region has 17 residues. The CDR3 coding sequence is TGCGCCAGCAGCCAAGATAGGTGGGGTGGGGGAACAGGTACGCAGTATTTT. Residues: CASSQDRWGGGTGTQYF.

Remarks on this clonotype: The conserved phenylalanine or tryptophan is not found at the CDR3 terminus, so this likely reflects a read error. The gene calls are TRBV20-1 and TRBJ2-7, with 9 bases that match TRBD2. This CDR3 has 14 amino acids. V lost 1 base, J lost 6 bases, and 7 bases stayed unmatched. Per germline, CDR1 DFQATT and CDR2 SNEGSKA (reference sequence). CDR3 sequence (DNA): TGCAGTGCTAGAGGAGGGAGCGGGAGGTCCGAGCAGTACCTC. It is translated as CSARGGSGRSEQYL.

This clonotype was recorded many times. The J gene is TRBJ2-7, the V gene TRBV29-1; D is tentatively TRBD1 or TRBD2 (5 bases each). This CDR3 spans 12 amino acids. The V end was cut by 4 bases, the J end by 0 bases, with 7 bases between. Germline V lookup: CDR1 SQVTM, CDR2 ANQGSEA. The CDR3 is CSVGGRSYEQYF. CDR3 sequence (DNA): TGCAGCGTTGGGGGACGCTCCTACGAGCAGTACTTC.

This clonotype was seen many times. In DNA form, the CDR3 reads TGCGCCAGCAGCCGCCAGCGGGGGAACACCGGGGAGCTGTTTTTT. This encodes CASSRQRGNTGELFF. The chain combines TRBV4-1 with TRBJ2-2; TRBD2 aligns across 7 bases. Germline CDR1 and CDR2: MGHRA and YSYEKL. J was trimmed by 1 base and V by 4 bases; bases with no gene match: 3. The CDR3 contains 15 residues.

The V gene is TRBV5-1, the J gene TRBJ1-1; TRBD1 matches 8 bases. The CDR3 is 17 residues long. V was clipped by 1 base and J by 1 base; unmatched bases: 9. Per germline, CDR1 SGHRS and CDR2 YFSETQ. CDR3 residues: CASSLKVQGARNTEAFF. CDR3 DNA: TGCGCCAGCAGCTTGAAGGTCCAGGGGGCGCGGAACACTGAAGCTTTCTTT.

This clonotype was seen ten or more times. The V gene is TRBV29-1, the J gene TRBJ2-7; a possible D gene is TRBD2 (7 bases). Trimming took 4 bases from V and 4 from J, leaving 20 bases between them. This CDR3 is built from 15 residues. CDR1 and CDR2 (germline): SQVTM, ANQGSEA. CDR3 region: CSVARGGISGYEQYF. The CDR3 DNA reads TGCAGCGTTGCAAGAGGGGGGATTAGCGGGTACGAGCAGTACTTC.

This clonotype was seen ten or more times. The chain joins TRBV7-2 to TRBJ2-3; TRBD2 matches 7 bases. CDR1 is SGHTA, CDR2 FQGNSA, per germline. CDR3 length: 17 amino acids. V was clipped by 1 base and J by 0 bases; unmatched bases: 7. CDR3 loop: CASSLVGGIASTDTQYF. The DNA for the CDR3 is TGTGCCAGCAGCTTAGTGGGGGGGATAGCTAGCACAGATACGCAGTATTTT.

This clonotype was detected many times. In DNA form, the CDR3 reads TGCAGTGCTAAAACAGGGGATATCGGTTCACCCCTCCACTTT. Amino acids: CSAKTGDIGSPLHF. This chain joins TRBV20-1 and TRBJ1-6; 7 bases align to TRBD1. Germline V gene data show CDR1 as DFQATT and CDR2 as SNEGSKA (reference sequence). The CDR3 has 14 residues. V was clipped by 4 bases and J by 9 bases; unmatched bases: 9.